This T cell receptor (beta chain) emerged from a study of blood T cell repertoires in COVID-19. This CDR3 has 14 residues. Germline V gene sequence: CDR1 MNHEY, CDR2 SVGAGI. V shed 7 bases and J 4 bases; nucleotides not matched to a gene: 8. Data came from immunoSEQ multiplex PCR; TCRdb stores just in-frame clones and leaves some out. The sample records some 240,000 clones, around 80% being singletons. The source material was peripheral blood. This TCR derives from a woman between 35 and 50 years old who had recovered from COVID-19. The genes are TRBV6-5 and TRBJ1-2; TRBD1 matches at 8 bases. The CDR3 region has the DNA TGTGCCAGCATGGCTCGGGACAGGTTCTATGGCTACACCTTC. Its protein is CASMARDRFYGYTF.